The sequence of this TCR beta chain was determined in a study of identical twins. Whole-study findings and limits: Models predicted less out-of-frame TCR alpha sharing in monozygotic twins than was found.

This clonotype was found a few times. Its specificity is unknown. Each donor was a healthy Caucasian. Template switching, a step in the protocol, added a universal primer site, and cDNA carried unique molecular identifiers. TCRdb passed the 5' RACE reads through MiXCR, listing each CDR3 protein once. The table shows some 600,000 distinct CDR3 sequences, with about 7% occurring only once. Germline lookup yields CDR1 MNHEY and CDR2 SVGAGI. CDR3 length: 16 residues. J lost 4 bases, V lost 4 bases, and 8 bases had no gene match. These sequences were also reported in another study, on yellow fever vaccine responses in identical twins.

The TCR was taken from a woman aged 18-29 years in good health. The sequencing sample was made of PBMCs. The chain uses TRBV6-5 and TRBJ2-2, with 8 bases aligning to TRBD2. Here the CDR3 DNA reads TGTGCCAGCAGTTCGTGGACTAGCCAAATCACCGGGGAGCTGTTTTTT. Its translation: CASSSWTSQITGELFF.